This T cell receptor (beta chain) was identified during a study of T cell responses to AZD1222 COVID-19 vaccine. Study findings and constraints: Most donors were white British and more were female, and clonal diversity was possibly underestimated. Repertoire sampling was restricted to post-peak T cell response timepoints. Just six AZD1222 recipients tested seropositive at baseline.

This CDR3 region has 14 residues. The V gene lost 0 bases and the J gene lost 5 bases, with 8 bases spanning the gap. Germline CDR1 reads ENHRY; CDR2 reads SYGVKD. This clone has at least ten counts. Its antigen is not identified. Produced via immunoSEQ multiplex PCR; TCRdb's table is partial and in-frame only. The sample includes about 170,000 clones, 90% seen only once; the top ten take about 1.4%. This clonotype was sampled from an adult in good health. This chain connects TRBV10-3 to TRBJ2-1; D is undetermined. The sample consisted of peripheral blood, taken on day 0 of AZD1222 vaccination. CDR3 DNA: TGTGCCATCAGTGAGTCGAAAGAGGACAATGAGCAGTTCTTC. This translates into CAISESKEDNEQFF.